Reported below is one TCR beta chain. Germline CDR1 and CDR2: SGHRS and YFSETQ. The CDR3 runs to 16 residues. Trimming removed 3 bases from V and 3 bases from J; junction bases left unmatched: 4. Produced via immunoSEQ multiplex PCR; TCRdb's table is partial and in-frame only. The sample includes about 68,000 clones, 80% to 95% of them seen just once. Specimen: PBMCs. The J gene is TRBJ2-3, the V gene TRBV5-1, with 13 bases lining up with TRBD2. The TCR sequence derives from a man aged 35 to 55 with rheumatoid arthritis. CDR3 sequence reads: CASSSGTSGTTDTQYF. In DNA, the CDR3 is TGCGCCAGCAGCTCGGGGACTAGCGGGACAACAGATACGCAGTATTTT.